The T cell receptor (beta chain) under discussion was sequenced for a study of blood T cells in healthy people across ages (dated by TCRdb to between 2014 and 2017). Regarding the study in general: In model experiments, template switching captured about one uniquely barcoded TCR beta cDNA molecule for every two T cells. Four age groups were formed from the donors: young (average 16 years), middle-aged (approximately 39), aged (roughly 56) and long-lived (less than 85). To avoid experimental bias, donors of different ages were spread randomly across the sequencing lanes. The study measured age-related changes in TCR beta repertoire diversity using deep sequencing normalized with unique cDNA molecular identifiers. For two donors (one aged 18 to 30 and one aged 80 or older), the study analyzed two additional independent replicas of 1 million unique cDNA reads from the same blood draw.

Overall study outcomes, separate from this receptor: As age increased, observed TCR beta diversity per million T cells dropped in a roughly linear way, and a significant reduction was already evident by age 40. Bulk unsorted PBMC profiling prevented conclusive comparison of naive and antigen-experienced compartments. The long-lived group showed more naive CD4+ T cells, fewer expanded clones and increased TCR diversity than the aged group, suggesting age selection. There was a strong correlation between observed TCR beta diversity and the percentage of naive T cells measured by flow cytometry. Estimates of total diversity from one million sequenced T cells were regarded as lower bounds and underestimates. The CMV infection status of donors was not known, potentially confounding age-related changes in expanded clonotypes.

As concerns this clonotype: It has no known antigen specificity. There are no base qualities to consult, and no much larger clone falls within one base.

Library preparation was by 5' RACE. The second PCR ran for about 6 to 11 cycles and used a J-beta primer mix along with a sample-barcoded 5' primer. A unique molecular identifier was introduced onto each TCR beta cDNA molecule by a template-switch 5' adaptor carrying 12 random nucleotides. Each sample yielded at least 2.5 million CDR3-containing paired-end reads. First-strand cDNA was synthesized from all RNA with the Mint cDNA synthesis kit, primed by a TRBC-specific oligonucleotide. All cDNA was treated with uracil-DNA glycosylase and then went through a first 18-cycle PCR with the universal primers M1SS and BC2_uni_R. Per the original workflow: For normalization, 1 million high-quality reads were randomly selected from each sample, with every read carrying a distinct molecular identifier. Instead of being binned into consensus sequences, reads with shared molecular identifiers were discarded. MiTCR, run with a Q25 quality threshold and the strictest error-elimination algorithm, handled CDR3 identification, clonotype clustering and error correction. Lower-bound total TCR beta diversity was estimated with a nonparametric unseen species model using Euler transformation. In-frame beta chains were kept once TCRdb had trimmed the public reads at Q25 with fastp and called clones with MiXCR. Each record represents a unique CDR3 protein, reported with the most common genes and DNA among its rows. The V and J calls reflect TCRdb's pipeline rather than the authors' work. The sample records around 1,800,000 distinct CDR3 sequences, about two fifths of which are singletons. The ten largest clones represent roughly 24% of the sample.

After removal of 2 bases from V and 1 base from J, the junction retains 3 bases not matched to a gene. From its cysteine to its phenylalanine, the CDR3 spans 16 amino acids. The DNA shown is the 48-base CDR3, in frame from base 1. The germline V gene sets CDR1 to MGHDK and CDR2 to SYGVNS. Systemically healthy Caucasian individuals from Russia, roughly 40 in total and aged about 6 to 95 years, were included as donors. Around 10 milliliters of peripheral blood were drawn from each donor into EDTA-treated Vacutainer tubes. Ficoll-Paque density-gradient centrifugation was used to isolate PBMCs, with at least 7 million obtained per sample. Trizol reagent was used to extract total RNA from PBMCs, with at least 5.5 micrograms per sample. Naive CD45RAhigh/CD27high T cell percentages were measured by flow cytometry on a PBMC aliquot from every donor.

Sample: blood. The sequence is built from TRBV25-1 and TRBJ2-3; 10 bases in between match TRBD1. The sequence came from a human donor in good health. The CDR3 reads as follows: CASSEGQGVGTDTQYF. The DNA sequence is as follows: TGTGCCAGCAGTGAAGGACAGGGGGTGGGCACAGATACGCAGTATTTT.